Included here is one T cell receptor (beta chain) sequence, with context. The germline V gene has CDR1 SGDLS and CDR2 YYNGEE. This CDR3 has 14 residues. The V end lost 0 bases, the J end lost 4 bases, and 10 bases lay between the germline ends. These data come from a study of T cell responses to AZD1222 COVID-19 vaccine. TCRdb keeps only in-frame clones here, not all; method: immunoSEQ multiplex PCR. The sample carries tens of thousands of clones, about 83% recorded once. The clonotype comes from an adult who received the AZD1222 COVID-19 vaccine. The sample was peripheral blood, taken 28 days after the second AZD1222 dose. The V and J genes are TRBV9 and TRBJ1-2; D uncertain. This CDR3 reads CASSVDPAAYGYTF. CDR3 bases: TGTGCCAGCAGCGTAGATCCAGCAGCCTATGGCTACACCTTC.